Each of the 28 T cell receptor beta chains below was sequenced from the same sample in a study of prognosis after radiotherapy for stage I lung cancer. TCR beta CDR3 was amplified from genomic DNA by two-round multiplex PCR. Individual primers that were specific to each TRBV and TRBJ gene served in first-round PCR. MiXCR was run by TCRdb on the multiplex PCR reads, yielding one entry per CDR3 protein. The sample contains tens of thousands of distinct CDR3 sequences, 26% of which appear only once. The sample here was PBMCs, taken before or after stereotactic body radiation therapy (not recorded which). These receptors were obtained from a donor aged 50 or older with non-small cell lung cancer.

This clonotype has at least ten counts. CDR3 in amino acids: CASSRTTGALEAFF. In nucleotides, the CDR3 is TGTGCCAGCAGCCGCACGACAGGGGCACTTGAAGCTTTCTTT. The genes are TRBV12-3 or TRBV12-4 and TRBJ1-1; 8 bases are shared with TRBD1. The CDR3 is 14 amino acids. J was trimmed by 7 bases and V by 6 bases; bases with no gene match: 10.

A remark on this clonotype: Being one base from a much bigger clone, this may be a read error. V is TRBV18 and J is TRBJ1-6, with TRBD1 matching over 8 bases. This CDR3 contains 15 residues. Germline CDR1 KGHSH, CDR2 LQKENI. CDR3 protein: CASSPKGQENSPLNF. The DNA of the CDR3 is TGTGCCAGCTCACCGAAGGGACAGGAGAATTCACCCCTCAACTTT.

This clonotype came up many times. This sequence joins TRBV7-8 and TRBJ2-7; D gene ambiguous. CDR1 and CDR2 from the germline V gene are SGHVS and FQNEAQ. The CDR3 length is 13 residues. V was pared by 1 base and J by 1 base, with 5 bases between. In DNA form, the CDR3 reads TGTGCCAGCAGCTTAGACCGATCCTACGAGCAGTACTTC. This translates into CASSLDRSYEQYF. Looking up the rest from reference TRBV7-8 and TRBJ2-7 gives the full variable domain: GAGVSQSPRYKVAKRGQDVALRCDPISGHVSLFWYQQALGQGPEFLTYFQNEAQLDKSGLPSDRFFAERPEGSVSTLKIQRTQQEDSAVYLCASSLDRSYEQYFGPGTRLTVT.

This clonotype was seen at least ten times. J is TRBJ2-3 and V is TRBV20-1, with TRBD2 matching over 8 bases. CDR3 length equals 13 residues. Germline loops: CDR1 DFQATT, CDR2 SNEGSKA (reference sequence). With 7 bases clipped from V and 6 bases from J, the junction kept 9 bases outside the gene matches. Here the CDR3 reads CSGPLAGGDTQYF. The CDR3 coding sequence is TGCAGTGGCCCTCTAGCGGGTGGGGATACGCAGTATTTT.

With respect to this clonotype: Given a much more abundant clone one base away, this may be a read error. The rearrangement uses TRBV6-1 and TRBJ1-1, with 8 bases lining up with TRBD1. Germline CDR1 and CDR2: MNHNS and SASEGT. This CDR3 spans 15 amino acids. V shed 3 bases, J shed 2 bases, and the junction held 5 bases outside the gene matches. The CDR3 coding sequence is TGTGCCAGCAGTGAGACAGGGGCCATTAACACTGAAGCTTTCTTT. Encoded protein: CASSETGAINTEAFF.

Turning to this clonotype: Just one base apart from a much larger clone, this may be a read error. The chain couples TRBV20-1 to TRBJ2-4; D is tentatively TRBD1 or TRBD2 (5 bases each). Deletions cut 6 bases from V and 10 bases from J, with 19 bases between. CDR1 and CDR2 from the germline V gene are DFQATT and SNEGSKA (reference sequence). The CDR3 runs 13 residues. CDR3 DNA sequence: TGCAGTGCCATAACCGGGACCTCCGAAATTCAGTACTTC. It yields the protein CSAITGTSEIQYF.

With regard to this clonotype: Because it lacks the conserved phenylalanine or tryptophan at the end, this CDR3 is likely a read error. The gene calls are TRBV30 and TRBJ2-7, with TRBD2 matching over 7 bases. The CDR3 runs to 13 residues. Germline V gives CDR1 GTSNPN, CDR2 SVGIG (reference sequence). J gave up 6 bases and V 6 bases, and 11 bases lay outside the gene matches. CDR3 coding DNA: TGTGCCTGCCAAACTAGCGTGAAGAGCGAGCAGTACCTC. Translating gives CACQTSVKSEQYL.

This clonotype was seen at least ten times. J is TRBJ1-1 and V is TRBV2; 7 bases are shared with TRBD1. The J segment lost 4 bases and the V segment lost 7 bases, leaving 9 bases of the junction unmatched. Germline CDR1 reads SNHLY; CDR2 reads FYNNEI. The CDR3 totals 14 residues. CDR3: CASKVGQQFTEAFF. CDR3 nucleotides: TGTGCCAGCAAGGTGGGACAGCAATTCACTGAAGCTTTCTTT. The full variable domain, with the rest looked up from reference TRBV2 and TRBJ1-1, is EPEVTQTPSHQVTQMGQEVILRCVPISNHLYFYWYRQILGQKVEFLVSFYNNEISEKSEIFDDQFSVERPDGSNFTLKIRSTKLEDSAMYFCASKVGQQFTEAFFGQGTRLTVV.

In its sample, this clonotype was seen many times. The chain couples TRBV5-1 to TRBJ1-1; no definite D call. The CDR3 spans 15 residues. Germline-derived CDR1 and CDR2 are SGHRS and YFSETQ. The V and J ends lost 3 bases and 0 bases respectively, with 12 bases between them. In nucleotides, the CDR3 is TGCGCCAGCAGCTACCAAGGGAGGGTGAACACTGAAGCTTTCTTT. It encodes CASSYQGRVNTEAFF.

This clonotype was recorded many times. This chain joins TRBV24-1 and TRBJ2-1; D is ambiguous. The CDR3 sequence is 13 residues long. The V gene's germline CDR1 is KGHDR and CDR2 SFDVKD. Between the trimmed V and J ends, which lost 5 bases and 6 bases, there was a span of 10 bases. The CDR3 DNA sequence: TGTGCCACCAGTGTTCCACCACGCAATGAGCAGTTCTTC. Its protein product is CATSVPPRNEQFF.

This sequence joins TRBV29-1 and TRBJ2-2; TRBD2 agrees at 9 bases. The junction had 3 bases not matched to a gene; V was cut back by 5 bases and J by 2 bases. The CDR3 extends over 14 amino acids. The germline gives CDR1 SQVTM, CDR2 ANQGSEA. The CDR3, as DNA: TGCAGCGTTAGGGGACTAGCTAACACCGGGGAGCTGTTTTTT. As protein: CSVRGLANTGELFF.

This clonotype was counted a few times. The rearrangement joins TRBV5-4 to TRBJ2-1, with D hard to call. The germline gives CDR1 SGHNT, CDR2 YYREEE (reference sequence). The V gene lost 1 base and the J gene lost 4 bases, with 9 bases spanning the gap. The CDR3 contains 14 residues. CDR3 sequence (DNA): TGTGCCAGCAGCTTGATAGGCGAATACAATGAGCAGTTCTTC. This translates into CASSLIGEYNEQFF. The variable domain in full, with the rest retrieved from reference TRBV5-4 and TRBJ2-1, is ETGVTQSPTHLIKTRGQQVTLRCSSQSGHNTVSWYQQALGQGPQFIFQYYREEENGRGNFPPRFSGLQFPNYSSELNVNALELDDSALYLCASSLIGEYNEQFFGPGTRLTVL.

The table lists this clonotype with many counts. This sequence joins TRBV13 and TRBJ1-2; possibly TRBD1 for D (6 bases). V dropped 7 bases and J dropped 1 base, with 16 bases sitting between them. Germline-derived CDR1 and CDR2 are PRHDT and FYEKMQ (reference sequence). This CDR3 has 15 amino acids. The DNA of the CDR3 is TGTGCCAGCACCCGCGGGACAACCCTTAACTATGGCTACACCTTC. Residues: CASTRGTTLNYGYTF.

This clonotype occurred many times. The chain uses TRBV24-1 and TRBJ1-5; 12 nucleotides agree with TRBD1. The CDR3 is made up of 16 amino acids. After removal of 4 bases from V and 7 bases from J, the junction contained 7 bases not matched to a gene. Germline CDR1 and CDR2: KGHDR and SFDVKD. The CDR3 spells CATSDAGTGGRQPQHF. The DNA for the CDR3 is TGTGCCACCAGTGACGCCGGGACAGGGGGCAGGCAGCCCCAGCATTTT.

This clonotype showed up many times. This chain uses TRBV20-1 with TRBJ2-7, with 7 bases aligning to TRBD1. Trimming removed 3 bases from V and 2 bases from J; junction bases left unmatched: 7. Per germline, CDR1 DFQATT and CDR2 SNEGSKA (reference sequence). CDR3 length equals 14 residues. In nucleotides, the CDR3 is TGCAGTGCTAGGGGGATACAGGGGACCTACGAGCAGTACTTC. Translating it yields CSARGIQGTYEQYF.

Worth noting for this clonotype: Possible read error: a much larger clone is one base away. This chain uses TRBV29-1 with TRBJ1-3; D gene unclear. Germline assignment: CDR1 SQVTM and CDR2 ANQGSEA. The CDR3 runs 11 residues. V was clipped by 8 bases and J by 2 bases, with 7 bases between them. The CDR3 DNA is TGCAGCTGGGAGGCTGGAAACACCATATATTTT. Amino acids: CSWEAGNTIYF.

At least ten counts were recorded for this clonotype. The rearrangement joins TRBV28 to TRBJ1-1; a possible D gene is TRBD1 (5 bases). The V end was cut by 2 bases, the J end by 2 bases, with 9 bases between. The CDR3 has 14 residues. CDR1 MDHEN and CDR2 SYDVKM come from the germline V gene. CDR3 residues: CASSLQGFNTEAFF. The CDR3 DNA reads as TGTGCCAGCAGTTTACAGGGTTTCAACACTGAAGCTTTCTTT. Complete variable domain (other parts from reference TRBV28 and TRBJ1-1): DVKVTQSSRYLVKRTGEKVFLECVQDMDHENMFWYRQDPGLGLRLIYFSYDVKMKEKGDIPEGYSVSREKKERFSLILESASTNQTSMYLCASSLQGFNTEAFFGQGTRLTVV.

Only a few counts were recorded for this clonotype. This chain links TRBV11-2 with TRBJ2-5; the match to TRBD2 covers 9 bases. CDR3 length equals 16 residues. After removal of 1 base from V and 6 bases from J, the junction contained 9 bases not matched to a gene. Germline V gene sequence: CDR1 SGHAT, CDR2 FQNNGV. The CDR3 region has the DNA TGTGCCAGCAGCTTAGGGCCAGCGGGGGGCCCGCAGACCCAGTACTTC. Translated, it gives CASSLGPAGGPQTQYF.

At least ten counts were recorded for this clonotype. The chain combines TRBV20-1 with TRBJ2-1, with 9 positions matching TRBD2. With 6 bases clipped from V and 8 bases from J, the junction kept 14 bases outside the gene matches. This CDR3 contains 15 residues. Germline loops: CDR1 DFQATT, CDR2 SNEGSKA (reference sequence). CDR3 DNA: TGCAGTGCAGATGCCCCAGCGGGGGGCCTGGATGAGCAGTTCTTC. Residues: CSADAPAGGLDEQFF.

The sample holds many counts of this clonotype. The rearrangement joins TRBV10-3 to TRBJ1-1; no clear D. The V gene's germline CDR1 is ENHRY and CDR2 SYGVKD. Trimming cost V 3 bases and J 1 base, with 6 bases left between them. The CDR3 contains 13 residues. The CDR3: CAISERPNTEAFF. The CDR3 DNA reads TGTGCCATCAGTGAACGGCCGAACACTGAAGCTTTCTTT.

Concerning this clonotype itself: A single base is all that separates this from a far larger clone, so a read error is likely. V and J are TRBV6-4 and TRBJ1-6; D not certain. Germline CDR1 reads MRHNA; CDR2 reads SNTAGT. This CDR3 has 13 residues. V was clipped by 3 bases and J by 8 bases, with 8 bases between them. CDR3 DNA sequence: TGTGCCAGCAGTGATGTTCCCGATTCACCCCTCCACTTT. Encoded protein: CASSDVPDSPLHF.

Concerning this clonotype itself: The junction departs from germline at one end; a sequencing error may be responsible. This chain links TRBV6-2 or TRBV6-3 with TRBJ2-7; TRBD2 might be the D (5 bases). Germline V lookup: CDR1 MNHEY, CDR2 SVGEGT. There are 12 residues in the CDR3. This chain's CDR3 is CARNGRGYEQHF. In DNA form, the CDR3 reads TGTGCCAGAAATGGGAGAGGCTACGAGCAGCACTTC.

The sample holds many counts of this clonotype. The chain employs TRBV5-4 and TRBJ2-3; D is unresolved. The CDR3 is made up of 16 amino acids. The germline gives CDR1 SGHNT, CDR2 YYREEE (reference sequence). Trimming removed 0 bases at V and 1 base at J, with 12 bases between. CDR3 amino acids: CASSLVGDDGTDTQYF. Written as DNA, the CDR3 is TGTGCCAGCAGCTTGGTGGGCGACGACGGCACAGATACGCAGTATTTT. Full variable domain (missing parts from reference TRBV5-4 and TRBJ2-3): ETGVTQSPTHLIKTRGQQVTLRCSSQSGHNTVSWYQQALGQGPQFIFQYYREEENGRGNFPPRFSGLQFPNYSSELNVNALELDDSALYLCASSLVGDDGTDTQYFGPGTRLTVL.

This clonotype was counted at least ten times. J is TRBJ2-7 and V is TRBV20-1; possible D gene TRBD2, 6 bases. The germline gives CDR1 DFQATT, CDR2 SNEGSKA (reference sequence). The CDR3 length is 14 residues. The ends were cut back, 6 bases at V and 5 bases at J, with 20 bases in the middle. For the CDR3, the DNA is TGCAGTGCACCTTTCCGGGGGAAGAGGAACGAGCAGTACTTC. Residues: CSAPFRGKRNEQYF.

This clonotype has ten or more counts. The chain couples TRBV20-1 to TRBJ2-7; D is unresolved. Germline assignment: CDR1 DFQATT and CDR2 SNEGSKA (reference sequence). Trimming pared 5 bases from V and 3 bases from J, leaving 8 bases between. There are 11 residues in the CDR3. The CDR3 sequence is CSALDVYEQYF. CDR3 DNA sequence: TGCAGTGCTCTGGACGTCTACGAGCAGTACTTC.

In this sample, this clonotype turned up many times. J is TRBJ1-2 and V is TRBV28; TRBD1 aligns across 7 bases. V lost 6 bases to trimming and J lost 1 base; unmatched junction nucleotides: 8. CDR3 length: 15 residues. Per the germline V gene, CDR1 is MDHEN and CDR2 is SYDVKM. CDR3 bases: TGTGCCAGCAGCCAAGCGACAGGGATTAACTATGGCTACACCTTC. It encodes CASSQATGINYGYTF.

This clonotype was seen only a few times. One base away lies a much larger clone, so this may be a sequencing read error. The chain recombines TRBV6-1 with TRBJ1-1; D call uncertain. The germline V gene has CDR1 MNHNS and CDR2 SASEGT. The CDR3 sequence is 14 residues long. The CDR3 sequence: CVSTLLFTSTEAFF. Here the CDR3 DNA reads TGTGTCAGCACCCTCCTTTTTACCTCCACTGAAGCTTTCTTT.

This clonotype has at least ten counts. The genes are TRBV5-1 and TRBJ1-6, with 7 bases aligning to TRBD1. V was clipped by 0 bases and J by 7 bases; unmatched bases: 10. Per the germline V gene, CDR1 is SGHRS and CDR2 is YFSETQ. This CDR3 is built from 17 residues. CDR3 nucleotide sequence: TGCGCCAGCAGCTTGGGCCCTCAGGGGGGGCCCAATTCACCCCTCCACTTT. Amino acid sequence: CASSLGPQGGPNSPLHF. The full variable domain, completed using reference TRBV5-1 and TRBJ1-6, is KAGVTQTPRYLIKTRGQQVTLSCSPISGHRSVSWYQQTPGQGLQFLFEYFSETQRNKGNFPGRFSGRQFSNSRSEMNVSTLELGDSALYLCASSLGPQGGPNSPLHFGNGTRLTVT.